This T cell receptor beta chain derives from a study of radiation and T cells in renal cell carcinoma. The method was immunoSEQ multiplex PCR; TCRdb's version includes in-frame clones alone and lacks a portion of them. Of fewer than 150,000 clones listed, 88% are singletons. The CDR3 is 12 residues long. From germline, CDR1 is GTSNPN and CDR2 SVGIG (reference sequence). Trimming took 0 bases from V and 7 from J, leaving 9 bases between them. Concerning this clone itself: What it recognizes is unknown.

Study-level results: In blood, top tumor clones expanded by 2 weeks, shrinking by 4.

Described time point: blood 2 weeks post-SBRT. Treatment indicated: 15 Gy SBRT to primary tumor, nephrectomy 4 weeks later. Blood was sampled at baseline, 2 weeks and 4 weeks after SBRT. The tumor was a clear cell renal cell carcinoma. This sequence joins TRBV30 and TRBJ1-2; a possible D gene is TRBD1 (5 bases). The sequencing here drew on blood, taken from a patient whose treatment included radiotherapy and nephrectomy. This TCR was sampled from a woman in her seventies with renal cell carcinoma. CDR3 nucleotide sequence: TGTGCCTGGAGTGTATGGGGGGTTGGCTACACCTTC. Amino acids: CAWSVWGVGYTF.